Sequencing of this T cell receptor (beta chain) was carried out in a study of blood T cell repertoires in COVID-19. In the source study's methods: Amplification of reference gene primers provided the estimated nucleated cell counts. The repertoire was sequenced with immunoSEQ multiplex PCR; TCRdb's copy has only in-frame clones and lacks some. Clone size and V and J calls were adopted from that table, with D and trimming inferred from the DNA. The table lists approximately 170,000 clones, around four fifths of them singletons, with roughly 15% in the top ten. V lost 7 bases, J lost 0 bases, and 12 bases lay in between. Germline lookup yields CDR1 MNHNY and CDR2 SVGAGI (reference sequence). CDR3 length equals 15 residues.

The receptor comes from a woman in her 70s with COVID-19, enrolled during active disease. The chain carries TRBV6-6 and TRBJ2-2; D not certain. Specimen: peripheral blood. The CDR3 reads CASTQAASNTGELFF. The CDR3 bases are TGTGCCAGCACTCAGGCCGCCTCGAACACCGGGGAGCTGTTTTTT.